This TCR beta chain was profiled in a study of T cell clones after liver transplantation. About the research overall: Without induction therapy, subjects received standard immunosuppression until 12-24 months post-transplant. Timepoints were pre-transplant, pre-withdrawal, and after withdrawal was completed or failed. Study-level results: Post-transplant, graft-donor-reactive CD4 TCRbeta sequences in blood dropped significantly in 5 of 8 subjects.

Profiled with immunoSEQ multiplex PCR; TCRdb holds only in-frame clones, not every one. Of around 78,000 clones in the sample, less than 90% were seen once. Germline CDR1 SGHDN, CDR2 FVKESK. The CDR3 has 11 amino acids. V was pared by 1 base and J by 5 bases, with 3 bases between. A word on this clone: Its matching antigen is unknown.

Sequenced here: CD4+ T cells from blood, sampled at the 22-month timepoint. The chain carries TRBV14 and TRBJ2-7; D ambiguous. The receptor was derived from a human patient who received a liver transplant. Part of the T cell pool may stem from the graft donor. In DNA, the CDR3 is TGTGCCAGCAGCCAAGTAAACGAGCAGTACTTC. Encoded protein: CASSQVNEQYF.